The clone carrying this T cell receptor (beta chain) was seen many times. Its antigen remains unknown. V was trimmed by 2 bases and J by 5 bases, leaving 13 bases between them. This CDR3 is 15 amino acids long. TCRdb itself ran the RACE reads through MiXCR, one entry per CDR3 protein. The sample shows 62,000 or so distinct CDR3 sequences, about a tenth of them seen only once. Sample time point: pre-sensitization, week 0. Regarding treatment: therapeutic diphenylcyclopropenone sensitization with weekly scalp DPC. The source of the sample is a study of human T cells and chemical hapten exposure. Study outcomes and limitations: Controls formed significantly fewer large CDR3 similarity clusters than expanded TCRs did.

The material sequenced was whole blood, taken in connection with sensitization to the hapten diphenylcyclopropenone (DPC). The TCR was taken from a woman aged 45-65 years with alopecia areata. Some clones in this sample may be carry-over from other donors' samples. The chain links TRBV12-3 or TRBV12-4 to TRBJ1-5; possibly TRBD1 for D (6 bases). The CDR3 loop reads CASSLFGGSYQPQHF. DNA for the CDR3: TGTGCCAGCAGTTTATTCGGGGGCTCCTATCAGCCCCAGCATTTT.